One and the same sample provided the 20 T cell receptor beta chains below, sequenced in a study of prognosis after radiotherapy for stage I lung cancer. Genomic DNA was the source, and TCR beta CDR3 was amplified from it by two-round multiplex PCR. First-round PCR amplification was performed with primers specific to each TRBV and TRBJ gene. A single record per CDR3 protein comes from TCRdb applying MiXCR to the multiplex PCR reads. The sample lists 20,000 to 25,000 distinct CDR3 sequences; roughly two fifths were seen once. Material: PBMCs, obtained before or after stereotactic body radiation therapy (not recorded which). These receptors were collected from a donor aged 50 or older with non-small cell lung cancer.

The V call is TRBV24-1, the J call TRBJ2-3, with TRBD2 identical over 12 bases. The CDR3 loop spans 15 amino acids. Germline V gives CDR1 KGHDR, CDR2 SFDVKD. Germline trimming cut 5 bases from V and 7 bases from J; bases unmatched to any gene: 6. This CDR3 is CATSGGLAGSYTQYF. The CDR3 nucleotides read TGTGCCACCAGTGGTGGACTAGCGGGATCATATACGCAGTATTTT.

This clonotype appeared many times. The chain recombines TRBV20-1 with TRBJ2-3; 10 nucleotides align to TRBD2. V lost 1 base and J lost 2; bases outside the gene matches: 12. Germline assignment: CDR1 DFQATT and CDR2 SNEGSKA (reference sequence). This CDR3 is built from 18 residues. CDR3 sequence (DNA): TGCAGTGCTAGAGGCCCCCTAGCGGGAGAAGCCCACACAGATACGCAGTATTTT. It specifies CSARGPLAGEAHTDTQYF.

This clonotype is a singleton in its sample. The CDR3 loop reads CASSIDGDGYTF. The CDR3 DNA sequence: TGTGCCAGTAGTATAGATGGGGATGGCTACACCTTC. The chain uses TRBV19 and TRBJ1-2; D not certain. There are 12 residues in the CDR3. V was trimmed by 0 bases and J by 6 bases, leaving 5 bases between them. Germline V gene data show CDR1 as LNHDA and CDR2 as SQIVND (reference sequence). The whole variable domain, remainder taken from reference TRBV19 and TRBJ1-2, is DGGITQSPKYLFRKEGQNVTLSCEQNLNHDAMYWYRQDPGQGLRLIYYSQIVNDFQKGDIAEGYSVSREKKESFPLTVTSAQKNPTAFYLCASSIDGDGYTFGSGTRLTVV.

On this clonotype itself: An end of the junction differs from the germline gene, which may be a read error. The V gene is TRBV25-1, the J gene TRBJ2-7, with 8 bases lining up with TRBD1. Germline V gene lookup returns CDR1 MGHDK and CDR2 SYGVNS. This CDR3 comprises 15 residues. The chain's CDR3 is CSSSESGQGLYEQYF. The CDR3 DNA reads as TGTTCCAGCAGTGAATCCGGACAGGGTCTCTACGAGCAGTACTTC.

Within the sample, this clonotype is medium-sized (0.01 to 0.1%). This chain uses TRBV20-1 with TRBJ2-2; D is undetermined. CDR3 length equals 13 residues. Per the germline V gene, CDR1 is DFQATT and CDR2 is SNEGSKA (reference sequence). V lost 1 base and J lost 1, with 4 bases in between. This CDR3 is CSARVVNTGELFF. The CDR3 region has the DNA TGCAGTGCTAGAGTGGTGAACACCGGGGAGCTGTTTTTT.

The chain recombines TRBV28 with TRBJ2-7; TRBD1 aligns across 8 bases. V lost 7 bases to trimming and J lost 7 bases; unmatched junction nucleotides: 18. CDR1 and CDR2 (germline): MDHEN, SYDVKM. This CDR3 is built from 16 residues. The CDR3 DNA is TGTGCCAGCATCCCCACACCAGGGACAGGAAACGAGGAGCAGTACTTC. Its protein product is CASIPTPGTGNEEQYF. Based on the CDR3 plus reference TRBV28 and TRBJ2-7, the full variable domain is DVKVTQSSRYLVKRTGEKVFLECVQDMDHENMFWYRQDPGLGLRLIYFSYDVKMKEKGDIPEGYSVSREKKERFSLILESASTNQTSMYLCASIPTPGTGNEEQYFGPGTRLTVT.

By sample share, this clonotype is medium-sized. The DNA of the CDR3 is TGTGCCAGCAAGAAAGGGGGAGGGTACAATGAGCAGTTCTTC. It yields the protein CASKKGGGYNEQFF. The J gene is TRBJ2-1, the V gene TRBV6-2 or TRBV6-3; a weak D match, TRBD2 (7 bases). V lost 7 bases to trimming and J lost 4 bases, with 14 bases between them. The CDR3 contains 14 residues. Germline lookup yields CDR1 MNHEY and CDR2 SVGEGT.

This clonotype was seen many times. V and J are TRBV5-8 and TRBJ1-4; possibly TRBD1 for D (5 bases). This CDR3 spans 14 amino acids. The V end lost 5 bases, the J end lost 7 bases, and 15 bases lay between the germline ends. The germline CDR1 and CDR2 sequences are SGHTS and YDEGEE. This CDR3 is CASRAGGDVEKLFF. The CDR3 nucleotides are TGTGCCAGCAGGGCGGGAGGGGACGTTGAAAAACTGTTTTTT.

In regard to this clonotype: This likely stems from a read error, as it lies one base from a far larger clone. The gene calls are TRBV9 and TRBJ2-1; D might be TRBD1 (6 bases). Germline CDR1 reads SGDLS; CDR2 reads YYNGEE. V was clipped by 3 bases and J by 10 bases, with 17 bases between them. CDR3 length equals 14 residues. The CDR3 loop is CASSAKGVAYEQFF. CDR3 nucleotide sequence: TGTGCCAGCAGCGCAAAGGGGGTCGCCTACGAGCAGTTCTTC.

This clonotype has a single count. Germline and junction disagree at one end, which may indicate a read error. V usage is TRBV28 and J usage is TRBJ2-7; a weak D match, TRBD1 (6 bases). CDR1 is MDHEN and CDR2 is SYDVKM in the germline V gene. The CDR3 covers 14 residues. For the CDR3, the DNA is TGTTCCAGCAGCGAACAGGGTAGAAATTACGAGCAGTACTTC. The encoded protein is CSSSEQGRNYEQYF.

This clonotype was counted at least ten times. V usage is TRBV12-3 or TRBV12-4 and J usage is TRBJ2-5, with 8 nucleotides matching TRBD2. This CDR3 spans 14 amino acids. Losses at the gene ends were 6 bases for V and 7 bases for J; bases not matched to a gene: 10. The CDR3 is CASRGSGREGTQYF. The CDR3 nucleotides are TGTGCCAGCAGAGGGTCCGGGAGGGAGGGGACCCAGTACTTC.

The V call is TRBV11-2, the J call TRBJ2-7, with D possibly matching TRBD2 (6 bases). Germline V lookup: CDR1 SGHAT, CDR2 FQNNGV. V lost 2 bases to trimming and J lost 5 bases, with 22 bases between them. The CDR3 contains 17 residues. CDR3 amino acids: CASSLRVVGRLRHEQYF. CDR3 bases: TGTGCCAGCAGCTTACGTGTCGTGGGGAGGCTACGACACGAGCAGTACTTC.

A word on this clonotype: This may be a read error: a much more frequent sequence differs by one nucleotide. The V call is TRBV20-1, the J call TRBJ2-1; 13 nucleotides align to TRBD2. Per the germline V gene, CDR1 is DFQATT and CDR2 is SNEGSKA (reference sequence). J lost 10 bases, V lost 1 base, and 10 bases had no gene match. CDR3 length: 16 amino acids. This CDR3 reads CSARAPSGLAGLEQFF. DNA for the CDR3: TGCAGTGCTAGAGCCCCCTCGGGACTAGCGGGACTCGAGCAGTTCTTC.

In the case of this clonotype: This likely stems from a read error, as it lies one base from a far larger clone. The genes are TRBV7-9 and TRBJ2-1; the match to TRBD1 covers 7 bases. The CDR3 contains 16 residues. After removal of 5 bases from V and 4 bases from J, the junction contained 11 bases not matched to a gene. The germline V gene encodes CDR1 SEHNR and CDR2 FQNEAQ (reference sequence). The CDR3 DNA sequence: TGTGCCAGCAGCCCTATGAGGGACAGTCCTTACAATGAGCAGTTCTTC. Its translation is CASSPMRDSPYNEQFF.

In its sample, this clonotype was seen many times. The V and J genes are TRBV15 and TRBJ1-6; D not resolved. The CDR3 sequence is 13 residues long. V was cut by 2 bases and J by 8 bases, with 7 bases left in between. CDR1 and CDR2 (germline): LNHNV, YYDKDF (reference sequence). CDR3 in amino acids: CATSRQADSPLHF. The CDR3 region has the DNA TGTGCCACCAGCAGACAGGCAGATTCACCCCTCCACTTT.

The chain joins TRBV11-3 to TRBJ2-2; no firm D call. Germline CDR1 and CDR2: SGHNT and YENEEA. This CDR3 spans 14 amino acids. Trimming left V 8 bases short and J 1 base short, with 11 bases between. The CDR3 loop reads CASLGSLNTGELFF. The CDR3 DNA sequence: TGTGCCAGCTTGGGCAGCTTGAACACCGGGGAGCTGTTTTTT.

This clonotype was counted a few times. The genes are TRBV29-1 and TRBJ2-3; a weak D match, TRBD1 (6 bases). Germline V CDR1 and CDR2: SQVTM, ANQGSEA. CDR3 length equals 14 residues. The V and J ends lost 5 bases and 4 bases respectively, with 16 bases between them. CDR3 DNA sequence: TGCAGCGTTCCTCAGGGGTCCGGCGCAGATACGCAGTATTTT. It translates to CSVPQGSGADTQYF.

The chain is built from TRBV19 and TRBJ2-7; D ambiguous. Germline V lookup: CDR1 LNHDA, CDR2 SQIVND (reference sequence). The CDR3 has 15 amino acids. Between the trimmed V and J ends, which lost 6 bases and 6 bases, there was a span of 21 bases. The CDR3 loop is CASSPLQWALGEQYF. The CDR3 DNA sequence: TGTGCCAGTAGCCCCCTTCAGTGGGCTCTAGGCGAGCAGTACTTC.

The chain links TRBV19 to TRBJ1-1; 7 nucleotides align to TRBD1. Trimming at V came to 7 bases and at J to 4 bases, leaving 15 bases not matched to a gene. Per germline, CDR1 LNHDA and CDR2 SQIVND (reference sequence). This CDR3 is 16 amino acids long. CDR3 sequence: CASIMAQGGTRTEAFF. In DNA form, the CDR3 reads TGTGCCAGTATTATGGCTCAGGGGGGGACGCGCACTGAAGCTTTCTTT. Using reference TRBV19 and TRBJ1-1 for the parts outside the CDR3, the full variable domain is DGGITQSPKYLFRKEGQNVTLSCEQNLNHDAMYWYRQDPGQGLRLIYYSQIVNDFQKGDIAEGYSVSREKKESFPLTVTSAQKNPTAFYLCASIMAQGGTRTEAFFGQGTRLTVV.

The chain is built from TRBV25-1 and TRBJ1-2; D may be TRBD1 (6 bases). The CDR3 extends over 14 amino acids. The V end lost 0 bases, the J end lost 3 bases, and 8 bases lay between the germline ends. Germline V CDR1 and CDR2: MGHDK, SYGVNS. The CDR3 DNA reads TGTGCCAGCAGTGAATACGGGGGCCACTATGGCTACACCTTC. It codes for CASSEYGGHYGYTF.